The 32 T cell receptor beta chains below were found in one sample sequenced in a study of response to subunit inactivated influenza vaccine. TCRdb called the RT-PCR reads again in MiXCR, with one record for every CDR3 protein. The data show about 520,000 distinct CDR3 sequences, approximately 6.9% seen once. Source: PBMCs from blood, taken less than 25 months after vaccination. Source of these receptors: a man in his fifties or sixties who received an inactivated influenza vaccine.

This clonotype was recorded many times. The chain employs TRBV28 and TRBJ1-1; D is possibly TRBD1 (5 bases). Germline loops: CDR1 MDHEN, CDR2 SYDVKM. The CDR3 contains 12 residues. V lost 5 bases and J lost 6, with 10 bases in between. DNA for the CDR3: TGTGCCAGCAGTATTTGGGGGGCTGAAGCTTTCTTT. Translated, it gives CASSIWGAEAFF. The variable domain in full, completed from reference TRBV28 and TRBJ1-1, reads DVKVTQSSRYLVKRTGEKVFLECVQDMDHENMFWYRQDPGLGLRLIYFSYDVKMKEKGDIPEGYSVSREKKERFSLILESASTNQTSMYLCASSIWGAEAFFGQGTRLTVV.

The rearrangement links TRBV11-2 to TRBJ2-5; possibly TRBD1 or TRBD2 for D (5 bases each). V was clipped by 4 bases and J by 7 bases, with 16 bases between them. The CDR3 has 14 residues. Germline loops: CDR1 SGHAT, CDR2 FQNNGV. The CDR3 is CASSSGTSVGTQYF. For the CDR3, the DNA is TGTGCCAGCAGCTCGGGGACCTCGGTGGGGACCCAGTACTTC.

The chain combines TRBV20-1 with TRBJ2-5; D is undetermined. Trimming pared 4 bases from V and 1 base from J, leaving 10 bases between. Germline values: CDR1 DFQATT, CDR2 SNEGSKA (reference sequence). The length of the CDR3 is 13 residues. The CDR3: CSAKGRTQETQYF. The CDR3 coding sequence is TGCAGTGCTAAAGGACGGACCCAAGAGACCCAGTACTTC.

The V call is TRBV7-6, the J call TRBJ2-3, with 8 bases fitting TRBD2. CDR1 is SGHVS, CDR2 FNYEAQ, per germline. This CDR3 region has 12 residues. V lost 5 bases, J lost 7 bases, and 2 bases stayed unmatched. This CDR3 reads CASSPGGNTQYF. Written as DNA, the CDR3 is TGTGCCAGCAGCCCGGGAGGGAATACGCAGTATTTT.

This clonotype was observed a few times. The chain carries TRBV20-1 and TRBJ2-1; tentative D call: TRBD1 (6 bases). The V end was cut by 5 bases, the J end by 7 bases, with 18 bases between. CDR1 is DFQATT, CDR2 SNEGSKA, per germline (reference sequence). The CDR3 spans 14 residues. The CDR3 sequence: CSAPPGTPGNEQFF. As DNA, the CDR3 is TGCAGTGCTCCACCCGGGACACCGGGGAATGAGCAGTTCTTC.

The chain uses TRBV5-1 and TRBJ2-7, with 9 bases identical to TRBD2. Unmatched junction bases numbered 11, after V lost 3 bases and J lost 4 bases. The CDR3 covers 16 residues. Germline V lookup: CDR1 SGHRS, CDR2 YFSETQ. The CDR3: CASSSDGRAGGYEQYF. The CDR3 coding sequence is TGCGCCAGCAGCTCGGATGGCCGAGCGGGGGGATACGAGCAGTACTTC.

This clonotype was seen a handful of times. This chain connects TRBV20-1 to TRBJ2-1, with D maybe TRBD1 (6 bases). Per the germline V gene, CDR1 is DFQATT and CDR2 is SNEGSKA (reference sequence). The CDR3 consists of 15 residues. Trimming left V 1 base short and J 4 bases short, with 14 bases between. The CDR3 region is CSARGVGAEYNEQFF. The CDR3 DNA follows: TGCAGTGCTAGAGGGGTGGGGGCAGAGTACAATGAGCAGTTCTTC.

The genes are TRBV10-2 and TRBJ2-7; D is ambiguous. This CDR3 is 14 amino acids long. The V and J ends lost 3 bases and 3 bases respectively, with 12 bases between them. Germline values: CDR1 WSHSY, CDR2 SAAADI. Written as DNA, the CDR3 is TGCGCCAGCAGTGATAATTCACCTGGCTACGAGCAGTACTTC. Residues: CASSDNSPGYEQYF.

J is TRBJ2-1 and V is TRBV14, with D perhaps TRBD2 (5 bases). Germline V gene data show CDR1 as SGHDN and CDR2 as FVKESK. CDR3 length equals 16 residues. V lost 5 bases and J 4 bases, leaving 18 bases between the germline ends. In nucleotides, the CDR3 is TGTGCCAGCAGCTTGAATTTAATAACTAGTTACAATGAGCAGTTCTTC. Translating it yields CASSLNLITSYNEQFF.

This clonotype was detected only a few times. The chain couples TRBV12-3 or TRBV12-4 to TRBJ2-2; D unclear. V was pared by 2 bases and J by 5 bases, with 18 bases between. The CDR3 runs to 17 residues. CDR3: CASSLSPGELPTGELFF. CDR3 DNA: TGTGCCAGCAGTTTATCACCAGGAGAACTCCCTACCGGGGAGCTGTTTTTT.

The rearrangement links TRBV11-2 to TRBJ2-5; maybe TRBD2 (7 bases). Germline V gene data show CDR1 as SGHAT and CDR2 as FQNNGV. V gave up 1 base and J gave up 5 bases, with 14 bases separating them. This CDR3 has 15 residues. CDR3 sequence (DNA): TGTGCCAGCAGCTTAGTTGGGGGGGGCTGGGAGACCCAGTACTTC. Translating it yields CASSLVGGGWETQYF. The full variable domain, with the rest looked up from reference TRBV11-2 and TRBJ2-5, is EAGVAQSPRYKIIEKRQSVAFWCNPISGHATLYWYQQILGQGPKLLIQFQNNGVVDDSQLPKDRFSAERLKGVDSTLKIQPAKLEDSAVYLCASSLVGGGWETQYFGPGTRLLVL.

This clonotype was found a few times. The chain employs TRBV20-1 and TRBJ2-1; D is unresolved. Germline lookup yields CDR1 DFQATT and CDR2 SNEGSKA (reference sequence). With 0 bases removed from V and 0 bases from J, the gap between germline ends came to 15 bases. CDR3 size: 17 residues. CDR3 in DNA: TGCAGTGCTAGAGATCTGCACACATCAAACTCCTACAATGAGCAGTTCTTC. Translated, it gives CSARDLHTSNSYNEQFF.

This clonotype was seen many times. The chain employs TRBV6-2 or TRBV6-3 and TRBJ2-1, with 8 bases lining up with TRBD1. J gave up 5 bases and V 4 bases, and 10 bases lay outside the gene matches. Germline CDR1 reads MNHEY; CDR2 reads SVGEGT. The CDR3 has 16 residues. The DNA for the CDR3 is TGTGCCAGCAGTTTCGACCGGGACAGGATCAACAATGAGCAGTTCTTC. Protein product: CASSFDRDRINNEQFF.

This clonotype occurred a few times. This chain uses TRBV6-1 with TRBJ1-5, with 7 nucleotides matching TRBD1. The V gene's germline CDR1 is MNHNS and CDR2 SASEGT. J gave up 4 bases and V 2 bases, and 5 bases lay outside the gene matches. The CDR3 has 15 residues. The CDR3 loop is CASSERPTGNQPQHF. The CDR3 bases are TGTGCCAGCAGTGAAAGGCCGACAGGGAATCAGCCCCAGCATTTT.

The rearrangement links TRBV5-4 to TRBJ2-1; 9 bases are a match to TRBD1. CDR3 size: 16 residues. Germline assignment: CDR1 SGHNT and CDR2 YYREEE (reference sequence). J gave up 10 bases and V 0 bases, and 11 bases lay outside the gene matches. CDR3 amino acids: CASSLAGVTGGREQFF. The CDR3 nucleotides read TGTGCCAGCAGCTTGGCTGGCGTGACAGGGGGTCGAGAGCAGTTCTTC. Complete variable domain (other parts from reference TRBV5-4 and TRBJ2-1): ETGVTQSPTHLIKTRGQQVTLRCSSQSGHNTVSWYQQALGQGPQFIFQYYREEENGRGNFPPRFSGLQFPNYSSELNVNALELDDSALYLCASSLAGVTGGREQFFGPGTRLTVL.

This chain links TRBV27 with TRBJ2-3, with no clear D. The ends were cut back, 3 bases at V and 6 bases at J, with 10 bases in the middle. This CDR3 comprises 13 residues. The germline gives CDR1 MNHEY, CDR2 SMNVEV (reference sequence). CDR3: CASSFGYYDTQYF. For the CDR3, the DNA is TGTGCCAGCAGTTTCGGTTACTATGATACGCAGTATTTT.

The chain links TRBV10-2 to TRBJ2-5; the D gene is possibly TRBD2 (5 bases). Deletions cut 7 bases from V and 5 bases from J, with 17 bases between. The CDR3 extends over 14 amino acids. The V gene's germline CDR1 is WSHSY and CDR2 SAAADI. The CDR3 DNA reads as TGCGCCAGCAACAGCGGACGGGCGGAGGAGACCCAGTACTTC. This sequence encodes CASNSGRAEETQYF.

This clonotype was observed a few times. The rearrangement links TRBV20-1 to TRBJ2-3; 8 bases line up with TRBD2. The CDR3 totals 15 residues. V shed 6 bases and J 0 bases; nucleotides not matched to a gene: 8. The germline CDR1 and CDR2 sequences are DFQATT and SNEGSKA (reference sequence). The chain's CDR3 is CSAEFTSGSTDTQYF. In DNA, the CDR3 is TGCAGTGCGGAGTTTACTAGCGGTAGCACAGATACGCAGTATTTT.

J is TRBJ2-7 and V is TRBV20-1; D gene ambiguous. The ends were cut back, 1 base at V and 2 bases at J, with 6 bases in the middle. This CDR3 has 12 residues. Germline assignment: CDR1 DFQATT and CDR2 SNEGSKA (reference sequence). CDR3 loop: CSARGGTYEQYF. CDR3 DNA: TGCAGTGCTAGAGGCGGCACCTACGAGCAGTACTTC.

This clonotype has ten or more counts. The chain carries TRBV5-1 and TRBJ1-1; D gene ambiguous. CDR3 length: 12 amino acids. Germline V gene lookup returns CDR1 SGHRS and CDR2 YFSETQ. Trimming removed 3 bases at V and 3 bases at J, with 6 bases between. The DNA of the CDR3 is TGCGCCAGCAGCTCCGGGGACACTGAAGCTTTCTTT. This gives the protein CASSSGDTEAFF.

The chain employs TRBV4-1 and TRBJ1-5; TRBD1 matches at 7 bases. With V trimmed by 2 bases and J by 3 bases, 10 bases remained unmatched. Germline CDR1 and CDR2: MGHRA and YSYEKL. CDR3 length: 17 residues. The CDR3 region is CASSQFRQGGTNQPQHF. CDR3 sequence (DNA): TGCGCCAGCAGCCAATTTAGACAGGGAGGAACCAATCAGCCCCAGCATTTT.

This clonotype was detected ten times or more. V gene TRBV5-1 combines with J gene TRBJ2-7; 12 bases are a match to TRBD2. The ends lost 1 base at V and 3 bases at J; junction bases unmatched: 5. The CDR3 is 16 amino acids. Germline V gene sequence: CDR1 SGHRS, CDR2 YFSETQ. CDR3 DNA sequence: TGCGCCAGCAGCTTGACTGGGACTAGCGGGCACTACGAGCAGTACTTC. The encoded protein is CASSLTGTSGHYEQYF.

The V gene is TRBV2, the J gene TRBJ2-7; no definite D call. Trimming shortened V by 6 bases and J by 2 bases, and 17 bases separated the two germline ends. The CDR3 extends over 15 amino acids. The V gene's germline CDR1 is SNHLY and CDR2 FYNNEI. As DNA, the CDR3 is TGTGCCAGCAGCCTACTCAAATCTGGCCCCTACGAGCAGTACTTC. Its translation: CASSLLKSGPYEQYF.

J is TRBJ2-2 and V is TRBV7-8; 7 bases line up with TRBD1. The CDR3 loop spans 16 amino acids. Germline trimming cut 5 bases from V and 4 bases from J; bases unmatched to any gene: 10. Germline CDR1 reads SGHVS; CDR2 reads FQNEAQ. CDR3 sequence reads: CASSPLETGFTGELFF. In DNA, the CDR3 is TGTGCCAGCAGCCCGCTTGAGACAGGGTTCACCGGGGAGCTGTTTTTT.

This clonotype came up a few times. V is TRBV20-1 and J is TRBJ2-3; D is uncertain. This CDR3 has 13 amino acids. Germline V lookup: CDR1 DFQATT, CDR2 SNEGSKA (reference sequence). V gave up 4 bases and J gave up 5 bases, with 13 bases separating them. The CDR3 DNA is TGCAGTGCTACAAACCGGGTGCTAGATACGCAGTATTTT. Translating gives CSATNRVLDTQYF.

This clonotype was detected only a few times. The V gene is TRBV5-1, the J gene TRBJ2-7; D is perhaps TRBD2 (6 bases). V lost 4 bases to trimming and J lost 5 bases, with 16 bases between them. CDR3 length: 14 residues. Germline CDR1 is SGHRS and CDR2 is YFSETQ. The CDR3 loop reads CASSLLIGGHEQYF. CDR3 DNA: TGCGCCAGCAGCCTATTGATTGGAGGGCACGAGCAGTACTTC.

This clonotype was observed a few times. CDR3 in amino acids: CSAPTGTGYEQYF. The DNA of the CDR3 is TGCAGTGCCCCGACAGGGACGGGCTACGAGCAGTACTTC. This chain joins TRBV20-1 and TRBJ2-7, with TRBD1 identical over 7 bases. Trimming at V came to 6 bases and at J to 3 bases, leaving 8 bases not matched to a gene. The CDR3 has 13 amino acids. Germline CDR1 reads DFQATT; CDR2 reads SNEGSKA (reference sequence).

The chain is built from TRBV4-2 and TRBJ1-1, with 8 bases matching TRBD1. The germline V gene encodes CDR1 LGHNA and CDR2 YNFKEQ. The CDR3 spans 13 residues. With 4 bases clipped from V and 6 bases from J, the junction kept 4 bases outside the gene matches. The DNA for the CDR3 is TGTGCCAGCAGCCCGGACAGGGAATCTGAAGCTTTCTTT. Its protein is CASSPDRESEAFF.

CDR3 amino acids: CASSVPGNYGYTF. The CDR3 DNA reads as TGCGCCAGCAGCGTACCTGGTAACTATGGCTACACCTTC. The chain couples TRBV4-1 to TRBJ1-2; no clear D. The CDR3 runs 13 residues. CDR1 and CDR2 from the germline V gene are MGHRA and YSYEKL. V was cut by 5 bases and J by 1 base, with 8 bases left in between.

The V and J genes are TRBV7-6 and TRBJ2-2, with D unresolved. Germline-derived CDR1 and CDR2 are SGHVS and FNYEAQ. The CDR3 loop spans 13 amino acids. Between the trimmed V and J ends, which lost 5 bases and 4 bases, there was a span of 8 bases. CDR3 DNA sequence: TGTGCCAGCAGCCTACAGCGCACCGGGGAGCTGTTTTTT. It encodes CASSLQRTGELFF.

The chain couples TRBV4-3 to TRBJ2-7, with a tentative D call TRBD1 (6 bases). Trimming left V 0 bases short and J 0 bases short, with 9 bases between. The germline gives CDR1 LGHNA, CDR2 YSLEER. The CDR3 contains 15 residues. CDR3 sequence: CASSQEWTASYEQYF. In DNA form, the CDR3 reads TGCGCCAGCAGCCAAGAGTGGACAGCCTCCTACGAGCAGTACTTC.

This clonotype showed up many times. The J gene is TRBJ2-7, the V gene TRBV20-1, with D perhaps matching TRBD1 (6 bases). The V gene lost 3 bases and the J gene lost 5 bases, with 17 bases spanning the gap. This CDR3 has 14 residues. Germline V gives CDR1 DFQATT, CDR2 SNEGSKA (reference sequence). The CDR3 region is CSARGLQGTNEQYF. CDR3 bases: TGCAGTGCTAGGGGCCTACAGGGAACGAACGAGCAGTACTTC.